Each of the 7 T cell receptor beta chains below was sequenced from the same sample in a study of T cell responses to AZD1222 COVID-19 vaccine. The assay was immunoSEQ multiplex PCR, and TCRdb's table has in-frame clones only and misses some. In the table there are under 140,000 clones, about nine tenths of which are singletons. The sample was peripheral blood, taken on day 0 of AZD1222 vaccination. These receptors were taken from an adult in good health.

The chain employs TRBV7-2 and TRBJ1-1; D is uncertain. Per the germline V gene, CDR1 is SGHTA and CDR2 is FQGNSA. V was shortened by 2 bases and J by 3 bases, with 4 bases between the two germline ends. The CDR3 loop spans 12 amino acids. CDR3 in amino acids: CASSLSDTEAFF. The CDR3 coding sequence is TGTGCCAGCAGCTTAAGCGACACTGAAGCTTTCTTT.

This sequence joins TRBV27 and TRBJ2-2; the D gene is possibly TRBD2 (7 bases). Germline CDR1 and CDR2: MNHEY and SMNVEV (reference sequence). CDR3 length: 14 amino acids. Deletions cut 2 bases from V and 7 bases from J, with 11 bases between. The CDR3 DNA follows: TGTGCCAGCAGTTTAGGCGGGGGACACGGGGAGCTGTTTTTT. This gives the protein CASSLGGGHGELFF.

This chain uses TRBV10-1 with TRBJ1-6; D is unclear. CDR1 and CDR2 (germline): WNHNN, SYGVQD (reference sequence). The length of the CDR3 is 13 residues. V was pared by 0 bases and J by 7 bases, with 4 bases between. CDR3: CASSESWNSPLHF. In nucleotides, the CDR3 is TGCGCCAGCAGTGAGTCGTGGAATTCACCCCTCCACTTT.

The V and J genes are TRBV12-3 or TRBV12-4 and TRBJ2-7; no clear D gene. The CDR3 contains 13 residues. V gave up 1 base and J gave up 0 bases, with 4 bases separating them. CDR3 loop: CASSLGRSYEQYF. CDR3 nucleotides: TGTGCCAGCAGTTTAGGGCGCTCCTACGAGCAGTACTTC.

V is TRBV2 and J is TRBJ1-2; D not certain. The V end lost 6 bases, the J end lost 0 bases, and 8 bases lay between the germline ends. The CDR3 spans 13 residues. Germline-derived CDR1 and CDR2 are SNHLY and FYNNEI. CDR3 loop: CASSSQSNYGYTF. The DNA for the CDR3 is TGTGCCAGCAGCTCACAGTCTAACTATGGCTACACCTTC. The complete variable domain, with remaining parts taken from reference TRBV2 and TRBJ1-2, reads EPEVTQTPSHQVTQMGQEVILRCVPISNHLYFYWYRQILGQKVEFLVSFYNNEISEKSEIFDDQFSVERPDGSNFTLKIRSTKLEDSAMYFCASSSQSNYGYTFGSGTRLTVV.

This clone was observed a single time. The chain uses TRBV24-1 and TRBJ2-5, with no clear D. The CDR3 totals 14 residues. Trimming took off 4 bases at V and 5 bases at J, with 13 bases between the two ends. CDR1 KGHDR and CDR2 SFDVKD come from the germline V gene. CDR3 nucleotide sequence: TGTGCCACCAGTGACCTGATCCTTGGGGAGACCCAGTACTTC. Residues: CATSDLILGETQYF.

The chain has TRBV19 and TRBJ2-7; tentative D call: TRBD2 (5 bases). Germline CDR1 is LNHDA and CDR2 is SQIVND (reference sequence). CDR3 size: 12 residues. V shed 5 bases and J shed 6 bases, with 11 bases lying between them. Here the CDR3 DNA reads TGTGCCAGTAGTGTGCGGGCCGGCGAGCAGTACTTC. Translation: CASSVRAGEQYF. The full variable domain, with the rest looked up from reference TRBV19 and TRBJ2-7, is DGGITQSPKYLFRKEGQNVTLSCEQNLNHDAMYWYRQDPGQGLRLIYYSQIVNDFQKGDIAEGYSVSREKKESFPLTVTSAQKNPTAFYLCASSVRAGEQYFGPGTRLTVT.